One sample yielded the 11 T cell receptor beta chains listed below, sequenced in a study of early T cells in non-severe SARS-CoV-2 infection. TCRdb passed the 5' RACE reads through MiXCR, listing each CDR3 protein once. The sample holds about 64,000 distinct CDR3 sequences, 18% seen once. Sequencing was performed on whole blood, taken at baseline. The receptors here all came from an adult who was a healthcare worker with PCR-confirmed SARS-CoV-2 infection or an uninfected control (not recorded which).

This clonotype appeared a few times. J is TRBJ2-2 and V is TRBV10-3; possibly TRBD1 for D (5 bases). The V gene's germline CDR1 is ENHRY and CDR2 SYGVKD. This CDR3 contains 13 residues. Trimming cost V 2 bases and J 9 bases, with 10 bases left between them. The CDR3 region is CAISETDSRELFF. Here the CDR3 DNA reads TGTGCCATCAGTGAGACAGACAGCCGGGAGCTGTTTTTT.

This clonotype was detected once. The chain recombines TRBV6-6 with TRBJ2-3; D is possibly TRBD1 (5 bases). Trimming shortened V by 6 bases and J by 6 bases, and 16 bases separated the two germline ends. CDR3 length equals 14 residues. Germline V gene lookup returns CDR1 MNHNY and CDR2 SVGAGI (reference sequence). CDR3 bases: TGTGCCAGCAGATCCCGACAGATGGCGGATACGCAGTATTTT. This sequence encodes CASRSRQMADTQYF.

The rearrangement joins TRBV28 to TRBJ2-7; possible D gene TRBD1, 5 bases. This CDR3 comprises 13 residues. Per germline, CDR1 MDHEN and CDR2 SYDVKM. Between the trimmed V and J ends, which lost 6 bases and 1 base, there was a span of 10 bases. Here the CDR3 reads CASRTGGSYEQYF. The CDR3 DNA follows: TGTGCCAGCAGAACAGGTGGATCCTACGAGCAGTACTTC.

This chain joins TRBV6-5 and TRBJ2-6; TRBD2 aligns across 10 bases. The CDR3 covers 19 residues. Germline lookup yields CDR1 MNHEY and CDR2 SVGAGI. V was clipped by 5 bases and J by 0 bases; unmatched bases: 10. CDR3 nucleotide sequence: TGTGCCAGCAGTGCCGTGACTAGCGGGCTCATCTCTGGGGCCAACGTCCTGACTTTC. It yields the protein CASSAVTSGLISGANVLTF.

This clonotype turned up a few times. In nucleotides, the CDR3 is TGTGCCAGCAGCCGCCTGCAGTCGTACGAGCAGTACTTC. It yields the protein CASSRLQSYEQYF. J is TRBJ2-7 and V is TRBV3-1; D is ambiguous. CDR3 length equals 13 residues. Trimming shortened V by 4 bases and J by 4 bases, and 11 bases separated the two germline ends. The V gene's germline CDR1 is LGHDT and CDR2 YNNKEL (reference sequence).

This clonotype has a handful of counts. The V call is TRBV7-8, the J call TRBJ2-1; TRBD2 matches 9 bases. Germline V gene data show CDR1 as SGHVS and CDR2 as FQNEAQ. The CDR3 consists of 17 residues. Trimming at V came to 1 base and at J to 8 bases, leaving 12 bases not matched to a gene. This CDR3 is CASSLDGGREFIDEQFF. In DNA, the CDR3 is TGTGCCAGCAGCTTAGACGGCGGGAGGGAATTCATCGATGAGCAGTTCTTC.

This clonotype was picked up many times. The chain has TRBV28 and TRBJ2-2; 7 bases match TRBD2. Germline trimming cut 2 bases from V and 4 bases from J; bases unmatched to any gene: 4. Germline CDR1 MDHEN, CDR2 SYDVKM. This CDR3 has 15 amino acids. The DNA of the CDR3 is TGTGCCAGCAGTTTAAGCGGGGTTGGCACCGGGGAGCTGTTTTTT. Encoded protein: CASSLSGVGTGELFF.

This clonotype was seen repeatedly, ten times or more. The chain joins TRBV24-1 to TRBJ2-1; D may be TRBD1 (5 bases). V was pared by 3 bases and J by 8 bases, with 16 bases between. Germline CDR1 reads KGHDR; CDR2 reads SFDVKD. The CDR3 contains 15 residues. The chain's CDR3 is CATSDPERVGDEQFF. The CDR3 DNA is TGTGCCACCAGTGATCCAGAAAGGGTAGGGGATGAGCAGTTCTTC.

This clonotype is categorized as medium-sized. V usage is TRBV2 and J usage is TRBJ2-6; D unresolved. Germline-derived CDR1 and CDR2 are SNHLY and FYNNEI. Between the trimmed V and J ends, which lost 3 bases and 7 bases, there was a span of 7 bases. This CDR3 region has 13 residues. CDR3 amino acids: CASSDLDANVLTF. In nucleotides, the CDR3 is TGTGCCAGCAGTGATCTGGATGCCAACGTCCTGACTTTC. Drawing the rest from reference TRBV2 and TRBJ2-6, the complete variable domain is EPEVTQTPSHQVTQMGQEVILRCVPISNHLYFYWYRQILGQKVEFLVSFYNNEISEKSEIFDDQFSVERPDGSNFTLKIRSTKLEDSAMYFCASSDLDANVLTFGAGSRLTVL.

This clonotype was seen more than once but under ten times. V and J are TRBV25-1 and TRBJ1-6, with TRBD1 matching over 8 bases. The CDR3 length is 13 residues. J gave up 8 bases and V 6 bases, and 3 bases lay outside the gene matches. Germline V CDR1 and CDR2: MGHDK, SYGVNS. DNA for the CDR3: TGTGCCAGCAGGCCGACAGGGGATTCACCCCTCCACTTT. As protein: CASRPTGDSPLHF.

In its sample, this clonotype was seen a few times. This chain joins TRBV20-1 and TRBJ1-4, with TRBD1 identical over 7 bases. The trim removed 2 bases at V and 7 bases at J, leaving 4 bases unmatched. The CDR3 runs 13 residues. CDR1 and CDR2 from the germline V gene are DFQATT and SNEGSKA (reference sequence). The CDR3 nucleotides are TGCAGTGCTAGATCAGGGGGTGGTGAAAAACTGTTTTTT. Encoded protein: CSARSGGGEKLFF.